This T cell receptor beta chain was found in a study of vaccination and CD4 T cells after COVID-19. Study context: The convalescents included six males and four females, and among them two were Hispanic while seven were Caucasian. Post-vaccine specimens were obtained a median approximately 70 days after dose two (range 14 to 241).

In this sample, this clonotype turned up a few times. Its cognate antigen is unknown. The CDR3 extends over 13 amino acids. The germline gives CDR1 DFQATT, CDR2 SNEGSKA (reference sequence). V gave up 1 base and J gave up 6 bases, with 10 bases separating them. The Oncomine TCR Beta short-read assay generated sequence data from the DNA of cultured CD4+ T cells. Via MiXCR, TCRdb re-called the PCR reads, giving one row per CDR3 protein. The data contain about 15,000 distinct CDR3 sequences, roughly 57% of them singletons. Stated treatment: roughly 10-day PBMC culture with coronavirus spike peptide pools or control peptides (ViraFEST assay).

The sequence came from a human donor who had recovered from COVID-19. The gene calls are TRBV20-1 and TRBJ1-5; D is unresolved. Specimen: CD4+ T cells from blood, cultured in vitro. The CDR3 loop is CSARGSEAQPQHF. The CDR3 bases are TGCAGTGCTAGAGGGTCAGAGGCTCAGCCCCAGCATTTT.